This TCR beta chain appears in the sequencing data of a study of CD8 T cells in ankylosing spondylitis. One entry per CDR3 protein, called by TCRdb with MiXCR from the 5' RACE reads. The sample consists of around 160,000 distinct CDR3 sequences, approximately 10% of them appearing once. The V gene end was trimmed by 1 base and the J gene end by 0 bases; junction bases not matched to a gene: 6. Germline assignment: CDR1 SEHNR and CDR2 FQNEAQ (reference sequence). The CDR3 is made up of 16 amino acids. This TCR was recovered from a male donor with ankylosing spondylitis or in good health (not recorded which). Sequencing used blood, either unsorted or a sorted T cell fraction (not recorded which). The J gene is TRBJ2-7, the V gene TRBV7-9; TRBD2 matches 7 bases. The chain's CDR3 is CASSLERGLLSYEQYF. For the CDR3, the DNA is TGTGCCAGCAGCTTAGAGCGGGGTTTACTCTCCTACGAGCAGTACTTC.